This TCR beta chain was captured in a study of blood T cell repertoires in COVID-19. Study-wide context: Spain, Italy and the United States supplied samples that represented acute and convalescent COVID-19. PBMCs, B-cell-depleted T cells, or T cells provided the cDNA or gDNA that made up the material.

Method: immunoSEQ multiplex PCR; TCRdb's copy keeps in-frame clones and lacks some. The data hold 250,000 to 300,000 clones, with just over 85% observed a single time. The CDR3 contains 13 residues. The germline V gene has CDR1 MDHEN and CDR2 SYDVKM. The J segment lost 3 bases and the V segment lost 4 bases, leaving 2 bases of the junction unmatched. This clone was observed a single time. This clonotype was obtained from a woman aged 25 to 45 with active or convalescent COVID-19. Sequenced input: peripheral blood. The V gene is TRBV28, the J gene TRBJ2-5, with 7 positions matching TRBD1. The CDR3: CASSSGQEETQYF. In DNA, the CDR3 is TGTGCCAGCAGTTCCGGACAGGAAGAGACCCAGTACTTC.